The 30 T cell receptor beta chains below all came from one sample that was sequenced in a study of T cell repertoires in cytomegalovirus infection. These TCRs are of unknown antigen specificity. MiXCR, applied by TCRdb to the reads, yields one record per CDR3 protein. The table includes approximately 70,000 distinct CDR3 sequences, 20% to 25% detected once. The material sequenced was CD8+ T cells from cultured PBMCs, taken from culture after CMV antigen stimulation. The receptors shown here come from a human donor in good health (CMV status not recorded). Some clones in this sample may be carry-over from other donors' samples.

The chain couples TRBV6-6 to TRBJ2-6, with 7 nucleotides matching TRBD1. Germline-derived CDR1 and CDR2 are MNHNY and SVGAGI (reference sequence). The CDR3 consists of 17 residues. V lost 8 bases, J lost 2 bases, and 12 bases stayed unmatched. CDR3 in amino acids: CASGPSTGETGANVLTF. The CDR3 DNA sequence: TGTGCCAGCGGTCCAAGTACAGGGGAGACTGGGGCCAACGTCCTGACTTTC.

The DNA for the CDR3 is TGTGCCAGCAGTTTTGCGGGGGGACCTTCTAACGAGCAGTACTTC. The encoded protein is CASSFAGGPSNEQYF. The J gene is TRBJ2-7, the V gene TRBV12-3 or TRBV12-4; 8 nucleotides match TRBD2. V was pared by 3 bases and J by 5 bases, with 9 bases of the junction left unmatched. This CDR3 has 15 residues.

J is TRBJ2-7 and V is TRBV7-9; D is unresolved. Trimming removed 4 bases at V and 5 bases at J, with 9 bases between. This CDR3 spans 12 amino acids. CDR1 is SEHNR, CDR2 FQNEAQ, per germline (reference sequence). As DNA, the CDR3 is TGTGCCAGCAGCTCGAGGTTCGACGAGCAGTACTTC. Its translation is CASSSRFDEQYF.

This clonotype was seen a handful of times. V gene TRBV7-8 combines with J gene TRBJ2-1; 10 nucleotides match TRBD1. V gave up 6 bases and J gave up 2 bases; unmatched junction bases: 10. Germline assignment: CDR1 SGHVS and CDR2 FQNEAQ. The CDR3 has 17 amino acids. Written as DNA, the CDR3 is TGTGCCAGCAGTGAGGACAGGGGGAGGGTGACCTACAATGAGCAGTTCTTC. This sequence encodes CASSEDRGRVTYNEQFF.

This clonotype was seen repeatedly, ten times or more. V and J are TRBV6-2 or TRBV6-3 and TRBJ2-2; D is unclear. The V gene lost 3 bases and the J gene lost 6 bases, with 2 bases spanning the gap. This CDR3 contains 11 residues. Germline V gene sequence: CDR1 MNHEY, CDR2 SVGEGT. The CDR3 DNA is TGTGCCAGCAGTTATCCCGGGGAGCTGTTTTTT. This gives the protein CASSYPGELFF.

As concerns this clonotype: A much larger clone lies a single base off, so this may be a read error. The final CDR3 position lacks the conserved phenylalanine or tryptophan, pointing to a likely read error. The chain combines TRBV7-2 with TRBJ2-1; D may match TRBD1 or TRBD2 (5 bases each). Trimming pared 5 bases from V and 6 bases from J, leaving 20 bases between. Germline CDR1 is SGHTA and CDR2 is FQGNSA. The CDR3 contains 16 residues. The CDR3 loop is CASSPGTAWASNEQFL. Written as DNA, the CDR3 is TGTGCCAGCAGCCCCGGGACCGCTTGGGCCTCCAATGAGCAGTTCTTA.

This clonotype has just a few counts. This sequence joins TRBV6-1 and TRBJ1-2, with D hard to call. CDR3 length: 14 residues. The germline V and J ends were trimmed by 3 bases and 0 bases, with 8 bases remaining between them. The germline gives CDR1 MNHNS, CDR2 SASEGT. CDR3 nucleotides: TGTGCCAGCAGTGAGGCAGCTACTAACTATGGCTACACCTTC. Amino acid sequence: CASSEAATNYGYTF.

The rearrangement links TRBV7-2 to TRBJ1-2; D is undetermined. The CDR3 totals 15 residues. Germline V gene sequence: CDR1 SGHTA, CDR2 FQGNSA. Trimming cost V 5 bases and J 0 bases, with 13 bases left between them. DNA of the CDR3: TGTGCCAGCAGCCCCCCGGTGAGAGCTAACTATGGCTACACCTTC. It translates to CASSPPVRANYGYTF.

V gene TRBV6-2 or TRBV6-3 combines with J gene TRBJ2-2; TRBD1 or TRBD2 may be the D gene (5 bases each). CDR3 length: 13 amino acids. The V and J ends lost 9 bases and 6 bases respectively, with 14 bases between them. Germline V gene lookup returns CDR1 MNHEY and CDR2 SVGEGT. The CDR3 protein is CASGTHRAGELFF. Written as DNA, the CDR3 is TGTGCCAGTGGGACCCACCGAGCCGGGGAGCTGTTTTTT.

Remarks on this clonotype: This sequence may be a read error, since a much larger clone differs from it by one base. V usage is TRBV7-6 and J usage is TRBJ2-7; D remains ambiguous. Per the germline V gene, CDR1 is SGHVS and CDR2 is FNYEAQ. There are 14 residues in the CDR3. DNA of the CDR3: TGTGCCCGCAGCTTAGATATTGGCTCCTACGAGCAGTACTTC. It codes for CARSLDIGSYEQYF.

V usage is TRBV6-1 and J usage is TRBJ1-2, with TRBD1 matching over 7 bases. The CDR3 is 15 residues long. Germline lookup yields CDR1 MNHNS and CDR2 SASEGT. J was trimmed by 5 bases and V by 7 bases; bases with no gene match: 13. The CDR3 is CASTSMAGTDYGYTF. As DNA, the CDR3 is TGTGCCAGCACCTCCATGGCCGGGACAGATTATGGCTACACCTTC.

This clonotype showed up just a few times. The chain recombines TRBV10-3 with TRBJ1-1; no clear D gene. Germline lookup yields CDR1 ENHRY and CDR2 SYGVKD. V shed 4 bases and J shed 3 bases, with 12 bases lying between them. This CDR3 spans 14 amino acids. CDR3 amino acids: CAISGAEYDTEAFF. The CDR3 DNA sequence: TGTGCCATCAGTGGTGCAGAATACGACACTGAAGCTTTCTTT.

This chain connects TRBV12-3 or TRBV12-4 to TRBJ1-2; D remains ambiguous. Trimming took off 8 bases at V and 5 bases at J, with 12 bases between the two ends. The CDR3 spans 12 residues. The CDR3 DNA reads as TGTGCCAGCGGAGGGTGGGAGTATGGCTACACCTTC. This gives the protein CASGGWEYGYTF.

V is TRBV11-2 and J is TRBJ1-1; D unresolved. V was trimmed by 3 bases and J by 1 base, leaving 9 bases between them. This CDR3 spans 14 amino acids. CDR1 and CDR2 from the germline V gene are SGHAT and FQNNGV. The CDR3 nucleotides read TGTGCCAGCAGCTTCCCCTTGTCGAACACTGAAGCTTTCTTT. Its protein product is CASSFPLSNTEAFF.

The J gene is TRBJ1-2, the V gene TRBV27; D is unclear. In germline, CDR1 is MNHEY, CDR2 SMNVEV (reference sequence). V dropped 3 bases and J dropped 4 bases, with 12 bases sitting between them. The CDR3 contains 14 residues. Here the CDR3 reads CASSLSGLPYGYTF. In DNA, the CDR3 is TGTGCCAGCAGTTTGAGTGGACTTCCCTATGGCTACACCTTC.

This clonotype was observed a few times. The chain joins TRBV4-1 to TRBJ2-1; D call uncertain. V was clipped by 3 bases and J by 9 bases, with 6 bases between them. The CDR3 has 11 amino acids. Germline V gene sequence: CDR1 MGHRA, CDR2 YSYEKL. CDR3 in DNA: TGCGCCAGCAGCCACAGTGGTGAGCAGTTCTTC. This gives the protein CASSHSGEQFF.

J is TRBJ1-6 and V is TRBV7-2, with TRBD1 identical over 7 bases. The CDR3 is made up of 14 amino acids. The germline CDR1 and CDR2 sequences are SGHTA and FQGNSA. V lost 6 bases to trimming and J lost 10 bases; unmatched junction nucleotides: 9. Here the CDR3 DNA reads TGTGCCAGCAGTCTGGGGACAGCGCGGTCACCCCTCCACTTT. This translates into CASSLGTARSPLHF.

The chain couples TRBV11-2 to TRBJ2-4; tentatively, D is TRBD1 or TRBD2 (5 bases each). The ends were cut back, 1 base at V and 10 bases at J, with 11 bases in the middle. This CDR3 is 13 amino acids long. Germline CDR1 SGHAT, CDR2 FQNNGV. In nucleotides, the CDR3 is TGTGCCAGCAGCTTAGGAGGGGTCGGGATTCAGTACTTC. It specifies CASSLGGVGIQYF.

V is TRBV6-2 or TRBV6-3 and J is TRBJ2-7, with 13 bases lining up with TRBD2. V lost 0 bases and J lost 0; bases outside the gene matches: 17. CDR1 is MNHEY, CDR2 SVGEGT, per germline. The CDR3 has 22 amino acids. The DNA of the CDR3 is TGTGCCAGCAGTTACTCTTGGACCCGACTAGCGGGGGGACCAAAAGACTCCTACGAGCAGTACTTC. This codes for CASSYSWTRLAGGPKDSYEQYF.

This clonotype was seen a few times. This chain uses TRBV25-1 with TRBJ2-7; 7 bases fit TRBD1. Germline CDR1 reads MGHDK; CDR2 reads SYGVNS. The CDR3 sequence is 15 residues long. The ends lost 3 bases at V and 3 bases at J; junction bases unmatched: 8. CDR3 residues: CASSDPRDRSYEQYF. The CDR3 DNA is TGTGCCAGCAGTGATCCCCGGGACAGAAGCTACGAGCAGTACTTC.

This chain links TRBV11-3 with TRBJ2-6, with TRBD1 matching over 10 bases. This CDR3 has 20 amino acids. Trimming at V came to 5 bases and at J to 0 bases, leaving 13 bases not matched to a gene. From germline, CDR1 is SGHNT and CDR2 YENEEA. Here the CDR3 reads CASSDRSRDRGSSGANVLTF. CDR3 DNA: TGTGCCAGCAGCGACAGATCCCGGGACAGGGGATCCTCTGGGGCCAACGTCCTGACTTTC.

This clonotype was observed a handful of times. V is TRBV4-3 and J is TRBJ2-1; the match to TRBD1 covers 9 bases. Germline V gene lookup returns CDR1 LGHNA and CDR2 YSLEER. V lost 4 bases, J lost 5 bases, and 9 bases stayed unmatched. This CDR3 is built from 16 residues. The DNA for the CDR3 is TGCGCCAGCAGCCGCCGAAACCGGACAGGGGACAATGAGCAGTTCTTC. Its protein product is CASSRRNRTGDNEQFF.

The gene calls are TRBV6-2 or TRBV6-3 and TRBJ1-5, with D unclear. CDR3 size: 14 residues. CDR1 and CDR2 from the germline V gene are MNHEY and SVGEGT. V lost 2 bases and J 7 bases, leaving 12 bases between the germline ends. The CDR3 spells CASSYAAAQQPQHF. In nucleotides, the CDR3 is TGTGCCAGCAGTTACGCGGCTGCCCAACAGCCCCAGCATTTT.

CDR3 nucleotides: TGTGCCAGCAGCTTAAGCGGGGGGGCCCCAGATACGCAGTATTTT. Translated: CASSLSGGAPDTQYF. The chain couples TRBV7-3 to TRBJ2-3, with TRBD2 matching over 9 bases. V shed 1 base and J 4 bases; nucleotides not matched to a gene: 3. Germline V gene lookup returns CDR1 SGHTA and CDR2 FQGTGA. The CDR3 has 15 residues.

The V call is TRBV2, the J call TRBJ2-5; 8 bases line up with TRBD2. Germline assignment: CDR1 SNHLY and CDR2 FYNNEI. The CDR3 is 14 residues long. V shed 4 bases, J shed 3 bases, and the junction held 4 bases outside the gene matches. Here the CDR3 DNA reads TGTGCCAGCAGTGTTGGACTAGCTAAAGAGACCCAGTACTTC. Amino acid sequence: CASSVGLAKETQYF.

This clonotype occurred a few times. The chain has TRBV25-1 and TRBJ1-2, with a weak D call TRBD1 (5 bases). V lost 6 bases and J lost 4, with 9 bases in between. Germline values: CDR1 MGHDK, CDR2 SYGVNS. The CDR3 length is 12 residues. The CDR3 is CASSAGSYGYTF. The CDR3, as DNA: TGTGCCAGCAGCGCAGGGAGCTATGGCTACACCTTC.

The chain is built from TRBV27 and TRBJ2-3; D call uncertain. V was clipped by 6 bases and J by 6 bases, with 22 bases between them. Germline CDR1 MNHEY, CDR2 SMNVEV (reference sequence). The CDR3 contains 16 residues. CDR3 nucleotide sequence: TGTGCCAGCAGAGGAAATTTAGGACCGCACGGGGATACGCAGTATTTT. This codes for CASRGNLGPHGDTQYF.

There are a few counts of this clonotype. The chain employs TRBV12-3 or TRBV12-4 and TRBJ1-5; TRBD1 is a possible D gene (5 bases). Trimming removed 6 bases at V and 7 bases at J, with 19 bases between. The CDR3 has 15 residues. The chain's CDR3 is CASSASGSRDQPQHF. In DNA form, the CDR3 reads TGTGCCAGCAGCGCCTCGGGCAGTCGGGACCAGCCCCAGCATTTT.

This clonotype has a handful of counts. V usage is TRBV12-5 and J usage is TRBJ2-1, with 9 bases aligning to TRBD2. V was clipped by 7 bases and J by 7 bases; unmatched bases: 14. CDR1 and CDR2 (germline): LGHNT, FRNRAP. The CDR3 contains 16 residues. The CDR3 sequence is CASVAQSGGQLNEQFF. CDR3 nucleotide sequence: TGTGCTAGTGTCGCCCAGAGCGGGGGGCAGCTTAATGAGCAGTTCTTC.

The chain uses TRBV6-1 and TRBJ1-2, with a tentative D call TRBD1 (5 bases). Germline V gene sequence: CDR1 MNHNS, CDR2 SASEGT. This CDR3 has 14 residues. Trimming left V 7 bases short and J 4 bases short, with 16 bases between. CDR3 nucleotide sequence: TGTGCCAGCACAGGGCTCGGCGATCTCTATGGCTACACCTTC. This sequence encodes CASTGLGDLYGYTF.